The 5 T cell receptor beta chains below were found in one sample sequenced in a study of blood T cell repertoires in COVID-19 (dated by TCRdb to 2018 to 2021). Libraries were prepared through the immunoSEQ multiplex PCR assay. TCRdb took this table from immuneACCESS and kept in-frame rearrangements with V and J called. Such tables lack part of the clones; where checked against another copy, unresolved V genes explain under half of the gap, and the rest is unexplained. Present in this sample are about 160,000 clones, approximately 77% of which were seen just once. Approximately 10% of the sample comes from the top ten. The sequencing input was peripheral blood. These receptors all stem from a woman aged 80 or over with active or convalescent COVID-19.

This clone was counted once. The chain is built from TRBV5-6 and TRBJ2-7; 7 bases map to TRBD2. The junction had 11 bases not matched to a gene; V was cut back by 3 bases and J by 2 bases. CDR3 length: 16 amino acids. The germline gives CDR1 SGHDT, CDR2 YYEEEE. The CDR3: CASSSLVTSPAYEQYF. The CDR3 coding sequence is TGTGCCAGCAGCTCCTTAGTGACTAGCCCAGCCTACGAGCAGTACTTC.

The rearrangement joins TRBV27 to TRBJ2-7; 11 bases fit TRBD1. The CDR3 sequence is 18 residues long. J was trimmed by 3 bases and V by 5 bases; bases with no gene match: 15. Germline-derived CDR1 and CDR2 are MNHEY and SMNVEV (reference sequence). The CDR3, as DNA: TGTGCCAGCAGTCCCCGGACAGGGGGCCCGTCTTTCGGCTACGAGCAGTACTTC. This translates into CASSPRTGGPSFGYEQYF.

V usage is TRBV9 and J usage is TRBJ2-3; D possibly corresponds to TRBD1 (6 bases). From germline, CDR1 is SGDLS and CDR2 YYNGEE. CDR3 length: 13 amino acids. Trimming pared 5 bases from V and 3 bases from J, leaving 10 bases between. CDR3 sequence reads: CASSFGQTDTQYF. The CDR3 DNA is TGTGCCAGCAGTTTCGGACAGACAGATACGCAGTATTTT.

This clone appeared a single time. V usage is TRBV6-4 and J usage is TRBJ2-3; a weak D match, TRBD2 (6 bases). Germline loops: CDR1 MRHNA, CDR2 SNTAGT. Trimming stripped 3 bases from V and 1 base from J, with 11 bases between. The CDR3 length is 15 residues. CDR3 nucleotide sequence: TGTGCCAGCAGTGAGGGGGGTACTGGCACAGATACGCAGTATTTT. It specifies CASSEGGTGTDTQYF.

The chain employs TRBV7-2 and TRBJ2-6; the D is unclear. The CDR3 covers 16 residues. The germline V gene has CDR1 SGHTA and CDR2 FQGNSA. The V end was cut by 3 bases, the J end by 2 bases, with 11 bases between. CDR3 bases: TGTGCCAGCAGCTTGCCCGTTGGAGCTGGGGCCAACGTCCTGACTTTC. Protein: CASSLPVGAGANVLTF.